This passage covers 3 T cell receptor beta chains from one sample sequenced in a study of shared clonotypes between healthy human individuals. Data came from immunoSEQ multiplex PCR; TCRdb stores just in-frame clones and leaves some out. The top ten hold 1% to 1.5% of the sample, which has roughly 2,000,000 clones, less than 95% seen once. Naive CD8 cells comprised CD45RO-negative, CCR7-positively selected cells, excluding terminally differentiated effector memory CD45RA+ cells. The sequenced sample was naive CD8+ T cells sorted from blood. The receptors derive from a man in his late teens or twenties in good health.

The chain links TRBV7-2 to TRBJ2-2; D is possibly TRBD1 (6 bases). This CDR3 is built from 17 residues. Trimming cost V 1 base and J 5 bases, with 17 bases left between them. The V gene's germline CDR1 is SGHTA and CDR2 FQGNSA. For the CDR3, the DNA is TGTGCCAGCAGCTTAGGATTGTGGGGGCTGGTTACCGGGGAGCTGTTTTTT. Translated: CASSLGLWGLVTGELFF. The full variable domain, in which reference TRBV7-2 and TRBJ2-2 provide the parts outside the CDR3, is GAGVSQSPSNKVTEKGKDVELRCDPISGHTALYWYRQSLGQGLEFLIYFQGNSAPDKSGLPSDRFSAERTGGSVSTLTIQRTQQEDSAVYLCASSLGLWGLVTGELFFGEGSRLTVL.

Note on this clone: Other DNA sequences in the same sample also yield this CDR3. The V and J genes are TRBV27 and TRBJ2-1, with 7 bases identical to TRBD2. Germline trimming cut 5 bases from V and 1 base from J; bases unmatched to any gene: 8. This CDR3 region has 16 residues. Germline loops: CDR1 MNHEY, CDR2 SMNVEV (reference sequence). CDR3 sequence reads: CASSPSAGESYNEQFF. CDR3 nucleotides: TGTGCCAGCAGTCCCTCTGCGGGGGAGTCCTACAATGAGCAGTTCTTC.

This chain connects TRBV21-1 to TRBJ1-5; the D call of TRBD1 is as the table states it, not checked on the DNA. TRBV21-1 corresponds to a pseudogene. The CDR3 consists of 16 residues. The CDR3 is CASSKGGFRAWQPQHF. For the CDR3, the DNA is TGTGCCAGCAGCAAAGGAGGTTTCAGGGCATGGCAGCCCCAGCATTTT.